This T cell receptor beta chain stems from a study of T cell responses to AZD1222 COVID-19 vaccine. The repertoire was sequenced with immunoSEQ multiplex PCR; TCRdb's copy has only in-frame clones and lacks some. The data show about 150,000 clones, about nine tenths seen once. Study-wide points: At study baseline, merely roughly 6 AZD1222 recipients were seropositive. Recipients of two AZD1222 doses showed rising Spike-specific TCR breadth and depth.

A word on this clone: What it binds is not known.

Germline assignment: CDR1 GTSNPN and CDR2 SVGIG (reference sequence). V was pared by 3 bases and J by 2 bases, with 10 bases between. The CDR3 covers 13 residues. The chain employs TRBV30 and TRBJ1-2; D perhaps matches TRBD1 (5 bases). The specimen comprised peripheral blood, sampled on day 0 of AZD1222 vaccination. The receptor was isolated from an adult in good health. CDR3 sequence (DNA): TGTGCCTGGAGCAGGGACGAGAACTATGGCTACACCTTC. Encoded protein: CAWSRDENYGYTF.